This TCR beta chain was obtained from a study of CD8 T cells in ankylosing spondylitis. Study findings and constraints: Disease-linked clones reportedly showed significant enrichment in matched ankylosing spondylitis synovial fluid. Within peripheral blood, clones linked to disease were CD8+ and relatively rare. A motif in TCR beta, a set of roughly eight highly homologous variants, appeared characteristic of ankylosing spondylitis blood.

V shed 3 bases, J shed 2 bases, and the junction held 3 bases outside the gene matches. Germline-derived CDR1 and CDR2 are SGHTA and FQGNSA. This CDR3 spans 16 amino acids. This clonotype was seen more than once but under ten times. Its antigen is unidentified. Using quantitative 5'-RACE with molecular barcodes, the authors made TCR beta libraries. TCRdb re-analysed the 5' RACE reads in MiXCR, keeping a single row per CDR3 protein. Found here are about 800,000 distinct CDR3 sequences, 12% of them singletons; the top ten hold 0.51%. The sequencing input was blood, either unsorted or a sorted T cell fraction (not recorded which). This chain joins TRBV7-2 and TRBJ2-1; 11 bases are shared with TRBD2. The sequence was obtained from a male donor with ankylosing spondylitis. For the CDR3, the DNA is TGTGCCAGCAGCTTGGGACTAGCGGAGACCTACAATGAGCAGTTCTTC. Protein sequence: CASSLGLAETYNEQFF.